This TCR beta chain was identified in a study of blood T cell repertoires in COVID-19. Study information: The cDNA or gDNA used as material had been derived from T cells, B-cell-depleted T cells, or PBMCs.

Residents of 24 US areas, aged about 18 to 89 years, made up the participants. Assay: immunoSEQ multiplex PCR; the TCRdb copy retains only in-frame clones and omits some. Of under 200,000 clones listed, roughly 84% are singletons. The ends were cut back, 0 bases at V and 6 bases at J, with 12 bases in the middle. The CDR3 consists of 15 residues. Germline CDR1 and CDR2: LGHDT and YNNKEL (reference sequence). J is TRBJ1-3 and V is TRBV3-1 (or the pseudogene TRBV3-2), with D possibly being TRBD1 (5 bases). This receptor was identified in a man aged 60 to 69 who had recovered from COVID-19. Sequencing was carried out using PBMCs or T cells enriched from blood (not recorded which). The CDR3 is CASSQDRNRINTIYF. DNA for the CDR3: TGTGCCAGCAGCCAAGATCGAAACAGGATAAACACCATATATTTT.